The next 9 T cell receptor beta chains were all read from a single sample in a study of immune heterogeneity within non-small cell lung tumors. The authors used about 610 ng of bulk tumor genomic DNA per sample as template. Surgery yielded several widely spaced biopsies per primary tumor. Curative surgery was undertaken by patients, who had untreated, newly diagnosed non-small cell lung cancer. A first 10-cycle multiplex round used 32 V-gene and 13 J-gene primers on TCR beta CDR3. A single record per CDR3 protein comes from TCRdb applying MiXCR to the multiplex PCR reads. There are 9,500 to 13,000 distinct CDR3 sequences in the sample; nearly 30% occur only once, and 20% to 25% lies in the top ten. The sample was lung tumor tissue. Every receptor here comes from a woman in her 50s with non-small cell lung cancer.

This clonotype was seen at least ten times. The rearrangement joins TRBV19 to TRBJ2-3; tentatively, D is TRBD1 (5 bases). The germline V gene encodes CDR1 LNHDA and CDR2 SQIVND (reference sequence). V was clipped by 5 bases and J by 5 bases, with 14 bases between them. The CDR3 runs to 14 residues. CDR3 sequence (DNA): TGTGCCAGTAGTTTTTTCCAGGGTGGAGATACGCAGTATTTT. Its translation: CASSFFQGGDTQYF. The whole variable domain, remainder taken from reference TRBV19 and TRBJ2-3, is DGGITQSPKYLFRKEGQNVTLSCEQNLNHDAMYWYRQDPGQGLRLIYYSQIVNDFQKGDIAEGYSVSREKKESFPLTVTSAQKNPTAFYLCASSFFQGGDTQYFGPGTRLTVL.

This clonotype occurred many times. J is TRBJ1-5 and V is TRBV6-1, with 8 bases that match TRBD1. CDR3 length: 15 residues. In germline, CDR1 is MNHNS, CDR2 SASEGT. Trimming cost V 2 bases and J 5 bases; bases outside gene matches: 5. The chain's CDR3 is CASSELAGGDQPQHF. The CDR3 nucleotides read TGTGCCAGCAGTGAACTGGCAGGGGGCGATCAGCCCCAGCATTTT.

Only a few counts were recorded for this clonotype. The V and J genes are TRBV6-2 or TRBV6-3 and TRBJ1-1; 7 bases match TRBD1. V lost 5 bases, J lost 2 bases, and 8 bases stayed unmatched. This CDR3 region has 15 residues. The germline V gene encodes CDR1 MNHEY and CDR2 SVGEGT. In DNA, the CDR3 is TGTGCCAGCAGTCACCACTACAGGGGAAACACTGAAGCTTTCTTT. This encodes CASSHHYRGNTEAFF.

This clonotype qualifies as medium-sized. CDR3 DNA sequence: TGTGCCAGCAGTCCACAATCCTACGAGCAGTACTTC. This gives the protein CASSPQSYEQYF. The V and J genes are TRBV2 and TRBJ2-7; D gene unclear. The CDR3 runs to 12 residues. The V gene's germline CDR1 is SNHLY and CDR2 FYNNEI. Trimming took 5 bases from V and 1 from J, leaving 6 bases between them.

The sample holds many counts of this clonotype. V is TRBV6-1 and J is TRBJ2-3; no firm D call. The CDR3 contains 13 residues. The germline V and J ends were trimmed by 5 bases and 2 bases, with 8 bases remaining between them. The germline gives CDR1 MNHNS, CDR2 SASEGT. The CDR3 nucleotides are TGTGCCAGCAGTAAGGCGACCACAGATACGCAGTATTTT. The encoded protein is CASSKATTDTQYF.

At least ten counts were recorded for this clonotype. This sequence joins TRBV10-3 and TRBJ1-3; unclear D gene. Looked up from germline, CDR1 is ENHRY and CDR2 is SYGVKD. The CDR3 has 13 amino acids. Between the trimmed V and J ends, which lost 7 bases and 2 bases, there was a span of 9 bases. CDR3 DNA: TGTGCCATCAATGCAGGAACTGGAAACACCATATATTTT. Its protein product is CAINAGTGNTIYF.

The CDR3 DNA is TGTGCCAGCAGTCTTCCTCCGGGACAGCGAACTAACTATGGCTACACCTTC. Translating gives CASSLPPGQRTNYGYTF. This chain links TRBV11-2 with TRBJ1-2; 7 nucleotides align to TRBD1. Germline CDR1 reads SGHAT; CDR2 reads FQNNGV. After removal of 6 bases from V and 0 bases from J, the junction contained 13 bases not matched to a gene. The CDR3 totals 17 residues.

Note on this clonotype: This may be a read error: a much more frequent sequence differs by one nucleotide. The gene calls are TRBV6-5 and TRBJ2-7, with 7 bases matching TRBD1. Per germline, CDR1 MNHEY and CDR2 SVGAGI. The CDR3 spans 15 residues. This CDR3 reads CASSSTTGTSYVQYF. The DNA for the CDR3 is TGTGCCAGCAGTTCGACGACAGGGACCTCCTACGTGCAGTACTTC.

Note on this clonotype: A read error may account for a junction end that differs from germline. This chain connects TRBV4-2 to TRBJ2-1, with 8 bases fitting TRBD2. The germline V gene encodes CDR1 LGHNA and CDR2 YNFKEQ. The CDR3 extends over 20 amino acids. Here the CDR3 reads CASSRLYGAGSGGSTYTKYF. The CDR3 bases are TGTGCAAGCAGCCGCCTCTACGGAGCGGGATCGGGAGGGAGTACATATACGAAGTATTTT.